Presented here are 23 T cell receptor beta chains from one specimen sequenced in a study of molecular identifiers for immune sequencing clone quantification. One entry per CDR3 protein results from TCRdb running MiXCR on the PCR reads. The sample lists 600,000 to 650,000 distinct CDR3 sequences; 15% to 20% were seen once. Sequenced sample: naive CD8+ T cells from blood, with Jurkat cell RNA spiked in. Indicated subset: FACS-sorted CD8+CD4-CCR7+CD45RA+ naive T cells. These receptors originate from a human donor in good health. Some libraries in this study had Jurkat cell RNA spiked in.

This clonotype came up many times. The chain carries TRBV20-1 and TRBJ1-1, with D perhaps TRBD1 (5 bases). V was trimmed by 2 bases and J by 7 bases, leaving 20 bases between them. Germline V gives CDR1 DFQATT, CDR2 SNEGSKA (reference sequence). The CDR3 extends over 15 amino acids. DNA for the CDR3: TGCAGTGCTAGACCTCGGGGGTCTGGCTTTCTTGAAGCTTTCTTT. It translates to CSARPRGSGFLEAFF.

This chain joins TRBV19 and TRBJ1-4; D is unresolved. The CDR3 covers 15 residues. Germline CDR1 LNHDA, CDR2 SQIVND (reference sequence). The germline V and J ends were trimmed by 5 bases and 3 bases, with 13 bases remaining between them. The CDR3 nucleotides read TGTGCCAGTAGTCCCTGGGCGGGCTCTAATGAAAAACTGTTTTTT. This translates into CASSPWAGSNEKLFF.

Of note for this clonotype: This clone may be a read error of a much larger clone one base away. The CDR3 bases are TGTGCCAGCAGCCCGACTAGCGGGGCATCGTATGACACAGATACGCAGTATTTT. Residues: CASSPTSGASYDTDTQYF. The rearrangement uses TRBV12-3 or TRBV12-4 and TRBJ2-3; TRBD2 agrees at 11 bases. The V segment lost 6 bases and the J segment 2 bases; nucleotides outside the gene matches: 13. CDR3 length equals 18 residues.

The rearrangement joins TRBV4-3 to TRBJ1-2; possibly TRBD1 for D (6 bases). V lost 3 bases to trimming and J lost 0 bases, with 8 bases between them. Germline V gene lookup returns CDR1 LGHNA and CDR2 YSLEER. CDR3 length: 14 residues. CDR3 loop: CASSHYRANYGYTF. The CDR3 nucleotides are TGCGCCAGCAGCCACTACAGGGCTAACTATGGCTACACCTTC.

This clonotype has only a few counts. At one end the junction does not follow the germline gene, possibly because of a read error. CDR3 sequence (DNA): TGTGCCAGCAGCTTGACAGGGATCGACACTGGAGCTTTCTTT. Its protein product is CASSLTGIDTGAFF. This chain uses TRBV7-9 with TRBJ1-1; TRBD1 agrees at 7 bases. The CDR3 consists of 14 residues. Germline V lookup: CDR1 SEHNR, CDR2 FQNEAQ (reference sequence).

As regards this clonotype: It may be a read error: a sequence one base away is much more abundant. In nucleotides, the CDR3 is TGCAGTGCAGCGGGGGGCTCTGGGGCCAACGTCCTGACTTTC. This sequence encodes CSAAGGSGANVLTF. V usage is TRBV20-1 and J usage is TRBJ2-6; 9 bases line up with TRBD2. The trim removed 6 bases at V and 0 bases at J, leaving 0 bases unmatched. The CDR3 consists of 14 residues. CDR1 DFQATT and CDR2 SNEGSKA come from the germline V gene (reference sequence).

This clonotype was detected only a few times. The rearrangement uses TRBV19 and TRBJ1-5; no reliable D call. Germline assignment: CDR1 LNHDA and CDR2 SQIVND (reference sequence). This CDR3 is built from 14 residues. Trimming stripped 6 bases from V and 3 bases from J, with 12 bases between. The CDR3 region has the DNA TGTGCCAGTAGCCCTTCGGGTGTCAATCAGCCCCAGCATTTT. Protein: CASSPSGVNQPQHF.

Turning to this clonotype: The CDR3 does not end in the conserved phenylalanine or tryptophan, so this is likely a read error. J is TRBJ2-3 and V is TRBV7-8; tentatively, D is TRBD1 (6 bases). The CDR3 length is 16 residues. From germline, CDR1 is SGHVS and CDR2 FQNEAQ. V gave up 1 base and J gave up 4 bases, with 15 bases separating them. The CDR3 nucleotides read TGTGCCAGCAGCTTAGGCTCTTGGACAGTCGCAGATACGCAGTATTCT. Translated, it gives CASSLGSWTVADTQYS.

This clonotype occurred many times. CDR3 in DNA: TGCAGCGTTGATGCCGGGCCTCTGAAACCCCCCAAACCCCGGGTACACACAGATACGCAGTATTTT. Protein sequence: CSVDAGPLKPPKPRVHTDTQYF. V is TRBV29-1 and J is TRBJ2-3; D unresolved. This CDR3 has 22 amino acids. Germline V gene data show CDR1 as SQVTM and CDR2 as ANQGSEA. Trimming pared 3 bases from V and 2 bases from J, leaving 36 bases between.

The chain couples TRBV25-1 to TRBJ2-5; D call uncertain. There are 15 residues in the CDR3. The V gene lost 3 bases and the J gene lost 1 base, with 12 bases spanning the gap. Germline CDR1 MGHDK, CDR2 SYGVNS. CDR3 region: CASSDWQAIQETQYF. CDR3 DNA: TGTGCCAGCAGTGATTGGCAGGCCATCCAAGAGACCCAGTACTTC.

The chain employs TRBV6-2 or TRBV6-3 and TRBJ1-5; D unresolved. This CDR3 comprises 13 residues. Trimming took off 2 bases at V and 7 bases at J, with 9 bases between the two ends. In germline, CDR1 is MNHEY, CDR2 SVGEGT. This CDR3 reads CASSYGGPQPQHF. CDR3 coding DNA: TGTGCCAGCAGTTACGGTGGTCCCCAGCCCCAGCATTTT.

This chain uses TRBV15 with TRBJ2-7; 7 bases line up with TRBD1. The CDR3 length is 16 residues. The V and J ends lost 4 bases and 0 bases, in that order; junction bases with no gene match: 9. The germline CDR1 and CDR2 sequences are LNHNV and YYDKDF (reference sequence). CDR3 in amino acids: CATSNTGESGSYEQYF. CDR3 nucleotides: TGTGCCACCAGCAATACAGGGGAGAGTGGCTCCTACGAGCAGTACTTC. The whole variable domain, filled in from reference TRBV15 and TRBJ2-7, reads DAMVIQNPRYQVTQFGKPVTLSCSQTLNHNVMYWYQQKSSQAPKLLFHYYDKDFNNEADTPDNFQSRRPNTSFCFLDIRSPGLGDTAMYLCATSNTGESGSYEQYFGPGTRLTVT.

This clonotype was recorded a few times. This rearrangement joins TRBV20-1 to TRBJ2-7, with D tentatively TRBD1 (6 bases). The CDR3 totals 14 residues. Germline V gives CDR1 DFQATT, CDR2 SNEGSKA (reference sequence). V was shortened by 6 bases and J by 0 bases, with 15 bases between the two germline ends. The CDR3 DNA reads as TGCAGTGCCGAAAACCGGGACAACTCCTACGAGCAGTACTTC. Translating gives CSAENRDNSYEQYF.

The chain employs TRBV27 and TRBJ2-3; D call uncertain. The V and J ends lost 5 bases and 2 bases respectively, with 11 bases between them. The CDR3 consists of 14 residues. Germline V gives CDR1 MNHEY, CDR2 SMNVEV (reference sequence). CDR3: CASSPTSYTDTQYF. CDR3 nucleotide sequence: TGTGCCAGCAGTCCAACCTCCTACACAGATACGCAGTATTTT.

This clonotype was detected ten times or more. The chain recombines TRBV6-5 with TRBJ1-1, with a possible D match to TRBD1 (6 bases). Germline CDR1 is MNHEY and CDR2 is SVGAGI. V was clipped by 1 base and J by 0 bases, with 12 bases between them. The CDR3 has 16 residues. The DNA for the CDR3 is TGTGCCAGCAGTTACTACCAGGGGACCATGAACACTGAAGCTTTCTTT. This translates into CASSYYQGTMNTEAFF.

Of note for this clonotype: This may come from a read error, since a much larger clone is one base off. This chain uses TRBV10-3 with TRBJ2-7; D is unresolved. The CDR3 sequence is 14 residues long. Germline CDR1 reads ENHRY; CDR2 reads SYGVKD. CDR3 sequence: CAIGEKQGTYEQYF. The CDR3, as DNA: TGTGCCATCGGTGAGAAGCAAGGGACCTACGAGCAGTACTTC.

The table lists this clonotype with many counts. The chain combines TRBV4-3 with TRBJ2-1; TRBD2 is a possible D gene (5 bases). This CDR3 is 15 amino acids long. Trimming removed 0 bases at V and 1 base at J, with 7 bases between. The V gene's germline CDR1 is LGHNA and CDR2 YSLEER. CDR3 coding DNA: TGCGCCAGCAGCCAAGAATGGACTTCCTACAATGAGCAGTTCTTC. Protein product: CASSQEWTSYNEQFF.

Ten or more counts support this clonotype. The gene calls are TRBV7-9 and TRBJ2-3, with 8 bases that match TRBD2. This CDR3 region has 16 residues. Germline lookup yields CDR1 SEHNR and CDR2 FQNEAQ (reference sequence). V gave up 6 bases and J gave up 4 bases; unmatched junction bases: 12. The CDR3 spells CASRQTSADLPDTQYF. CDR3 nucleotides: TGTGCCAGCAGGCAGACTAGCGCCGACCTCCCAGATACGCAGTATTTT.

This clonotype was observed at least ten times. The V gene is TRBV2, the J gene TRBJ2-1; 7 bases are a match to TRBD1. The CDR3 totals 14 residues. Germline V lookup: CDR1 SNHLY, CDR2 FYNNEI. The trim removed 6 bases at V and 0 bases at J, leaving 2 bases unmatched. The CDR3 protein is CASSAGGSYNEQFF. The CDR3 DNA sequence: TGTGCCAGCAGCGCAGGGGGCTCCTACAATGAGCAGTTCTTC.

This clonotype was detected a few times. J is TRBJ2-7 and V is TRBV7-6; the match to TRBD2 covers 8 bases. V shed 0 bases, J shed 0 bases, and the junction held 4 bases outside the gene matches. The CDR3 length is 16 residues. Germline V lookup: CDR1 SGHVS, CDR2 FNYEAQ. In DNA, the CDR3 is TGTGCCAGCAGCTTAGCTAGCGGGGACCTCTCCTACGAGCAGTACTTC. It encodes CASSLASGDLSYEQYF.

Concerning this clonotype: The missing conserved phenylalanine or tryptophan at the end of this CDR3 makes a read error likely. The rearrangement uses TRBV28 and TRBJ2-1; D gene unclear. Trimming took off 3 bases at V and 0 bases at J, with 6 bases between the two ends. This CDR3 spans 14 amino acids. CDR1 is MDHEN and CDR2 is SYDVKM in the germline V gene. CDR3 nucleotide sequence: TGTGCCAGCAGTTTTTCTAGCTCCTACAATGAGCAGTTCTCC. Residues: CASSFSSSYNEQFS.

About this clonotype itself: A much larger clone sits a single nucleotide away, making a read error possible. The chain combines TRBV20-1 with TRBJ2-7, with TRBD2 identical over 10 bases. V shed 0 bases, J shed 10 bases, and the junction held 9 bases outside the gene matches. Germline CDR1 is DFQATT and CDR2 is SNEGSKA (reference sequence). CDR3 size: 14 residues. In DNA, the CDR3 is TGCAGTGCTAGAGATGCACTAGCGGGAAGCGATCAGTACTTC. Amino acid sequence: CSARDALAGSDQYF.

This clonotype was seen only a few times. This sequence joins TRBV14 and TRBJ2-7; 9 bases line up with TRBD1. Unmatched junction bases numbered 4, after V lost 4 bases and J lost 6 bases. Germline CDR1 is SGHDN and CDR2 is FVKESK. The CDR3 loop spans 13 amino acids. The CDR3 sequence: CASSPGQGLEQYF. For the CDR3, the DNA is TGTGCCAGCAGCCCGGGACAGGGTCTCGAGCAGTACTTC.